The 23 T cell receptor beta chains below were found in one sample sequenced in a study of cytomegalovirus exposure and HLA in healthy donors. PCR primers comprised 60 Vbeta and 13 Jbeta primers. Only in-frame clones appear in the TCRdb table, and some are missing; sequencing was by immunoSEQ multiplex PCR. The sample has some 190,000 clones, roughly three quarters seen once. Input material: PBMCs. Receptors originate from a woman in her 50s in good health and CMV-seronegative.

The chain carries TRBV5-6 and TRBJ2-7; no definite D call. The CDR3 runs 14 residues. Trimming removed 0 bases at V and 0 bases at J, with 7 bases between. Germline V CDR1 and CDR2: SGHDT, YYEEEE. CDR3 protein: CASSLGRSSYEQYF. The CDR3 bases are TGTGCCAGCAGCTTGGGTAGGAGCTCCTACGAGCAGTACTTC.

This chain uses TRBV5-1 with TRBJ1-6, with D perhaps TRBD1 (6 bases). The CDR3 is 15 residues long. V lost 0 bases, J lost 8 bases, and 12 bases lay in between. Germline V lookup: CDR1 SGHRS, CDR2 YFSETQ. The CDR3 DNA reads TGCGCCAGCAGCTTGGAGCAGGGGATATATTCACCCCTCCACTTT. This gives the protein CASSLEQGIYSPLHF.

This rearrangement joins TRBV19 to TRBJ2-5; 7 nucleotides agree with TRBD1. Trimming took 5 bases from V and 1 from J; bases not matched to a gene: 7. Germline CDR1 reads LNHDA; CDR2 reads SQIVND (reference sequence). This CDR3 region has 15 residues. This chain's CDR3 is CASSVRGTSQETQYF. The CDR3 DNA is TGTGCCAGTAGTGTCAGGGGGACCTCCCAAGAGACCCAGTACTTC.

V usage is TRBV6-6 and J usage is TRBJ1-3, with 7 nucleotides matching TRBD1. The junction had 0 bases not matched to a gene; V was cut back by 2 bases and J by 2 bases. Germline assignment: CDR1 MNHNY and CDR2 SVGAGI (reference sequence). CDR3 length: 14 residues. The CDR3 spells CASSYDRAGNTIYF. CDR3 coding DNA: TGTGCCAGCAGTTACGACAGGGCTGGAAACACCATATATTTT.

The chain has TRBV28 and TRBJ1-1; perhaps TRBD1 as D (6 bases). The germline V gene has CDR1 MDHEN and CDR2 SYDVKM. Deletions cut 6 bases from V and 0 bases from J, with 11 bases between. The CDR3 is 14 residues long. CDR3 DNA sequence: TGTGCCAGCAGGAAAGGGGGTCTGAACACTGAAGCTTTCTTT. Its protein is CASRKGGLNTEAFF.

This clone was counted a few times. This chain connects TRBV19 to TRBJ1-2; 10 nucleotides match TRBD1. This CDR3 contains 14 residues. Germline V gives CDR1 LNHDA, CDR2 SQIVND (reference sequence). V shed 9 bases, J shed 8 bases, and the junction held 12 bases outside the gene matches. The CDR3 is CASLGDRGLEGYTF. The CDR3 nucleotides read TGTGCCAGCCTCGGCGACAGGGGGCTGGAGGGCTACACCTTC. Combining the CDR3 with reference TRBV19 and TRBJ1-2 gives the whole variable domain DGGITQSPKYLFRKEGQNVTLSCEQNLNHDAMYWYRQDPGQGLRLIYYSQIVNDFQKGDIAEGYSVSREKKESFPLTVTSAQKNPTAFYLCASLGDRGLEGYTFGSGTRLTVV.

This clone was picked up one time. The gene calls are TRBV2 and TRBJ2-1; perhaps TRBD1 as D (5 bases). In germline, CDR1 is SNHLY, CDR2 FYNNEI. This CDR3 has 11 residues. Trimming pared 8 bases from V and 14 bases from J, leaving 16 bases between. CDR3 nucleotides: TGTGCCAGCCGGTCTGGCTTAGGGGAGTTCTTC. Its protein is CASRSGLGEFF.

The CDR3 DNA reads as TGTGCCAGCAGTTATCCGGGACAGGATCGCAATCAGCCCCAGCATTTT. It translates to CASSYPGQDRNQPQHF. The chain recombines TRBV2 with TRBJ1-5; the match to TRBD1 covers 8 bases. V lost 5 bases, J lost 2 bases, and 8 bases stayed unmatched. Germline CDR1 is SNHLY and CDR2 is FYNNEI. The CDR3 length is 16 residues.

The chain carries TRBV6-1 and TRBJ2-1, with 10 bases identical to TRBD2. The germline CDR1 and CDR2 sequences are MNHNS and SASEGT. V was pared by 2 bases and J by 10 bases, with 8 bases of the junction left unmatched. The CDR3 has 15 amino acids. CDR3 loop: CASSEKAGGPREQFF. For the CDR3, the DNA is TGTGCCAGCAGTGAAAAAGCGGGAGGGCCTCGGGAGCAGTTCTTC.

DNA of the CDR3: TGTGCCACCAGCAGGGGGACAGGGTCCGGCTACACCTTC. It encodes CATSRGTGSGYTF. The rearrangement links TRBV15 to TRBJ1-2; 9 nucleotides match TRBD1. The CDR3 spans 13 residues. The trim removed 3 bases at V and 8 bases at J, leaving 4 bases unmatched. Germline CDR1 and CDR2: LNHNV and YYDKDF (reference sequence).

The rearrangement links TRBV5-1 to TRBJ2-2, with 13 bases matching TRBD2. The germline CDR1 and CDR2 sequences are SGHRS and YFSETQ. This CDR3 contains 18 residues. With 4 bases clipped from V and 6 bases from J, the junction kept 12 bases outside the gene matches. The DNA of the CDR3 is TGCGCCAGCAGCCCCCTCGGGACTAGCGGGAACGGTGCCGGGGAGCTGTTTTTT. Encoded protein: CASSPLGTSGNGAGELFF.

Only a few counts were recorded for this clone. The V gene is TRBV2, the J gene TRBJ1-4; a weak D match, TRBD1 (5 bases). Germline-derived CDR1 and CDR2 are SNHLY and FYNNEI. Trimming cost V 5 bases and J 4 bases, with 11 bases left between them. The CDR3 totals 14 residues. Here the CDR3 DNA reads TGTGCCAGCAGTCGGGACTGGAATAATGAAAAACTGTTTTTT. It encodes CASSRDWNNEKLFF.

V and J are TRBV9 and TRBJ1-1; D possibly corresponds to TRBD1 (5 bases). The germline gives CDR1 SGDLS, CDR2 YYNGEE. The CDR3 has 13 amino acids. Trimming took 3 bases from V and 4 from J, leaving 10 bases between them. CDR3 residues: CASSAGGGTEAFF. CDR3 DNA: TGTGCCAGCAGCGCCGGCGGGGGCACTGAAGCTTTCTTT.

A few counts support this clone. The chain employs TRBV6-1 and TRBJ2-3; 9 bases align to TRBD1. Trimming removed 3 bases from V and 5 bases from J; junction bases left unmatched: 12. The length of the CDR3 is 17 residues. CDR1 is MNHNS, CDR2 SASEGT, per germline. DNA of the CDR3: TGTGCCAGCAGTGAGCGCGTCCTGGGACAGGGCATAGATACGCAGTATTTT. Its translation is CASSERVLGQGIDTQYF.

The rearrangement joins TRBV9 to TRBJ1-3; D unresolved. The germline V and J ends were trimmed by 4 bases and 1 base, with 12 bases remaining between them. This CDR3 contains 15 residues. Looked up from germline, CDR1 is SGDLS and CDR2 is YYNGEE. CDR3 in DNA: TGTGCCAGCAGCCCCTGGGCTCGGTCTGGAAACACCATATATTTT. Translated, it gives CASSPWARSGNTIYF.

The chain carries TRBV4-1 and TRBJ2-5; the match to TRBD2 covers 12 bases. CDR1 is MGHRA, CDR2 YSYEKL, per germline. CDR3 size: 17 residues. J gave up 4 bases and V 1 base, and 7 bases lay outside the gene matches. CDR3 loop: CASSQGAALAGGETQYF. DNA of the CDR3: TGCGCCAGCAGCCAAGGGGCCGCACTAGCGGGGGGAGAGACCCAGTACTTC.

V usage is TRBV2 and J usage is TRBJ2-3, with TRBD2 matching over 12 bases. The germline V gene encodes CDR1 SNHLY and CDR2 FYNNEI. With 4 bases clipped from V and 6 bases from J, the junction kept 8 bases outside the gene matches. CDR3 length equals 16 residues. The CDR3 protein is CASSVLAGGGRDTQYF. The CDR3 DNA follows: TGTGCCAGCAGTGTACTAGCGGGAGGAGGAAGGGATACGCAGTATTTT.

This sequence joins TRBV7-2 and TRBJ2-3, with 7 bases fitting TRBD2. Trimming at V came to 1 base and at J to 1 base, leaving 5 bases not matched to a gene. CDR1 and CDR2 (germline): SGHTA, FQGNSA. The CDR3 contains 16 residues. The CDR3 sequence is CASSLGSGIGTDTQYF. The CDR3 DNA follows: TGTGCCAGCAGCTTAGGGAGCGGGATCGGCACAGATACGCAGTATTTT.

This rearrangement joins TRBV28 to TRBJ2-2; tentatively, D is TRBD2 (6 bases). Germline CDR1 reads MDHEN; CDR2 reads SYDVKM. CDR3 length: 14 amino acids. Trimming removed 1 base at V and 13 bases at J, with 16 bases between. CDR3 in amino acids: CASSLLGGGSGLFF. For the CDR3, the DNA is TGTGCCAGCAGTTTATTGGGGGGTGGATCCGGGCTGTTTTTT.

V is TRBV19 and J is TRBJ1-1, with D perhaps TRBD1 (6 bases). The CDR3 spans 14 residues. Looked up from germline, CDR1 is LNHDA and CDR2 is SQIVND (reference sequence). V was clipped by 6 bases and J by 5 bases, with 16 bases between them. The chain's CDR3 is CASRKAQRGTEAFF. The CDR3 DNA is TGTGCCAGTAGGAAGGCACAAAGGGGGACTGAAGCTTTCTTT.

This clone was observed many times. The chain employs TRBV7-9 and TRBJ2-5; D is uncertain. CDR3 size: 13 residues. Looked up from germline, CDR1 is SEHNR and CDR2 is FQNEAQ (reference sequence). Trimming cost V 5 bases and J 1 base, with 8 bases left between them. DNA for the CDR3: TGTGCCAGCAGCGTACACCTCCAAGAGACCCAGTACTTC. Translated, it gives CASSVHLQETQYF.

The V gene is TRBV7-9, the J gene TRBJ2-5; 8 bases agree with TRBD1. The junction had 2 bases not matched to a gene; V was cut back by 4 bases and J by 1 base. The germline CDR1 and CDR2 sequences are SEHNR and FQNEAQ (reference sequence). The CDR3 is 14 amino acids. The CDR3, as DNA: TGTGCCAGCAGCTACAGGGGGATCCAAGAGACCCAGTACTTC. Its protein is CASSYRGIQETQYF.

Of note for this clone: One junction end disagrees with the germline gene, perhaps due to a read error. The chain's CDR3 is CASSLGGTRGGEQFF. CDR3 nucleotides: TGTGCTAGCAGCTTAGGAGGGACTCGGGGTGGTGAGCAGTTCTTC. The J gene is TRBJ2-1, the V gene TRBV7-7, with a weak D call TRBD2 (6 bases). This CDR3 comprises 15 residues. Germline assignment: CDR1 SSHAT and CDR2 FNYEAQ (reference sequence).